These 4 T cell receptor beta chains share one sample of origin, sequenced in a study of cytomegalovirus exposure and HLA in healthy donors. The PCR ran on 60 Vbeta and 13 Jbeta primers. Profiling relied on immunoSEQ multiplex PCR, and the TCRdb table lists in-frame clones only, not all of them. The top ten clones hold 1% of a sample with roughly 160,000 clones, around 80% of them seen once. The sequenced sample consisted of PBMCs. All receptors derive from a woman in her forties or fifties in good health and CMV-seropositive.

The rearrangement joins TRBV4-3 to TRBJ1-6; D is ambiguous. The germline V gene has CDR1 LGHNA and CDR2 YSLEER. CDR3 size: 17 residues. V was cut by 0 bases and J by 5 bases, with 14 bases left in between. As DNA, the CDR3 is TGCGCCAGCAGCCAAGATTTGCAGCGTCTCAATAATTCACCCCTCCACTTT. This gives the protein CASSQDLQRLNNSPLHF.

This CDR3 is CASSSRYRGQGNTEAFF. Here the CDR3 DNA reads TGTGCCAGTAGTTCAAGATACAGGGGGCAAGGGAACACTGAAGCTTTCTTT. The V call is TRBV19, the J call TRBJ1-1; TRBD1 agrees at 9 bases. CDR3 size: 17 residues. Germline trimming cut 5 bases from V and 1 base from J; bases unmatched to any gene: 11. CDR1 and CDR2 from the germline V gene are LNHDA and SQIVND (reference sequence).

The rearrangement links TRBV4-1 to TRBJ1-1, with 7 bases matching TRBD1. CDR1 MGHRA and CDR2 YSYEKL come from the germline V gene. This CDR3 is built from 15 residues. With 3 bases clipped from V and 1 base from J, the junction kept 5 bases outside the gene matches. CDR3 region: CASSHPGTENTEAFF. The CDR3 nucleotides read TGCGCCAGCAGCCACCCCGGGACAGAGAACACTGAAGCTTTCTTT.

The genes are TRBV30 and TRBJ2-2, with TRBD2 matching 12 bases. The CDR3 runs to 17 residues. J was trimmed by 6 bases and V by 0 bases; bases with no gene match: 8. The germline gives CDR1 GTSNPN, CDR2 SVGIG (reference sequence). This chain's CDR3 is CAWSVPRLAGAPGELFF. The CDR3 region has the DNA TGTGCCTGGAGTGTACCCAGACTAGCGGGAGCCCCCGGGGAGCTGTTTTTT.